This T cell receptor (beta chain) was identified during a study of cytomegalovirus exposure and HLA in healthy donors. Findings and limits, study-wide: Despite most TCR sequences being rare, some public TCRs occurred in many donors. A reported reduction in N-insertions relative to the roughly 670-donor mean was seen in an Asian-associated ancestry cluster in a later analysis. Donor immune exposure was known only as CMV serostatus.

The J segment lost 0 bases and the V segment lost 0 bases, leaving 5 bases of the junction unmatched. The germline gives CDR1 SGHTA, CDR2 FQGNSA. The CDR3 contains 17 residues. As for this clone: Its antigen is as yet unknown.

Amplification used 60 Vbeta primers and 13 Jbeta primers. Generated by immunoSEQ multiplex PCR, the TCRdb table keeps only in-frame clones and is missing some. Altogether roughly 100,000 clones are present, approximately 80% being singletons, with the ten largest covering approximately 0.83%. This rearrangement joins TRBV7-2 to TRBJ2-3, with TRBD2 matching 8 bases. The sequencing input was PBMCs. This receptor was taken from a woman in her fifties or sixties in good health and CMV-seronegative. The CDR3 here is CASSLARLALSTDTQYF. The CDR3 region has the DNA TGTGCCAGCAGCTTAGCGAGACTAGCGCTAAGCACAGATACGCAGTATTTT.